The 7 T cell receptor beta chains listed next were all sequenced from one sample in a study of OX40 agonist ivuxolimab in advanced cancers. Sequencing used immunoSEQ multiplex PCR; TCRdb keeps in-frame clones, though not all of them. The sample includes around 30,000 clones, about four fifths of them seen just once. Sequencing was performed on CD4+ or CD8+ T cells sorted from blood, taken in a trial of the OX40 agonist ivuxolimab. The source of these receptors is an adult with an advanced solid tumor such as melanoma, head and neck, liver or kidney cancer.

The V call is TRBV11-3, the J call TRBJ2-1; 12 bases line up with TRBD2. The germline gives CDR1 SGHNT, CDR2 YENEEA. Unmatched junction bases numbered 4, after V lost 1 base and J lost 6 bases. CDR3 length equals 16 residues. This chain's CDR3 is CASSLVASGGANEQFF. The CDR3 region has the DNA TGTGCCAGCAGCTTAGTGGCTAGCGGGGGGGCCAATGAGCAGTTCTTC. The complete variable domain, with remaining parts taken from reference TRBV11-3 and TRBJ2-1, reads EAGVVQSPRYKIIEKKQPVAFWCNPISGHNTLYWYLQNLGQGPELLIRYENEEAVDDSQLPKDRFSAERLKGVDSTLKIQPAELGDSAVYLCASSLVASGGANEQFFGPGTRLTVL.

The CDR3 reads CASSLVSQPNTIYF. Here the CDR3 DNA reads TGTGCCAGCAGCTTGGTGAGTCAGCCAAACACCATATATTTT. This sequence joins TRBV5-6 and TRBJ1-3; D uncertain. The germline CDR1 and CDR2 sequences are SGHDT and YYEEEE. V lost 0 bases to trimming and J lost 6 bases, with 10 bases between them. This CDR3 region has 14 residues.

The genes are TRBV6-5 and TRBJ1-6, with a possible D match to TRBD1 (6 bases). Germline CDR1 MNHEY, CDR2 SVGAGI. The CDR3 totals 15 residues. With 5 bases removed from V and 7 bases from J, the gap between germline ends came to 15 bases. CDR3: CASSRTVFRNSPLHF. The CDR3, as DNA: TGTGCCAGCAGTCGGACAGTATTCCGGAATTCACCCCTCCACTTT.

The genes are TRBV19 and TRBJ2-3; 14 bases align to TRBD2. V lost 6 bases, J lost 2 bases, and 10 bases stayed unmatched. This CDR3 contains 18 residues. Germline loops: CDR1 LNHDA, CDR2 SQIVND (reference sequence). The CDR3 loop reads CASSTRLAGGPHTDTQYF. In nucleotides, the CDR3 is TGTGCCAGTAGCACCCGACTAGCGGGGGGGCCTCACACAGATACGCAGTATTTT.

CDR3 sequence reads: CASSLGSGSGVEQFF. CDR3 nucleotides: TGTGCCAGCAGCTTAGGTAGCGGGAGCGGGGTTGAGCAGTTCTTC. The chain is built from TRBV7-2 and TRBJ2-1; TRBD2 matches at 9 bases. Germline lookup yields CDR1 SGHTA and CDR2 FQGNSA. Trimming removed 1 base from V and 9 bases from J; junction bases left unmatched: 7. This CDR3 is built from 15 residues.

This clone has just a few counts. V gene TRBV4-3 combines with J gene TRBJ2-1; TRBD2 matches 9 bases. V shed 4 bases and J 2 bases; nucleotides not matched to a gene: 6. The CDR3 is made up of 16 amino acids. Germline CDR1 is LGHNA and CDR2 is YSLEER. In DNA, the CDR3 is TGCGCCAGCAGCCCGAGAGCTAGCGGGACCTACAATGAGCAGTTCTTC. It specifies CASSPRASGTYNEQFF.

The gene calls are TRBV14 and TRBJ2-1; D is undetermined. There are 13 residues in the CDR3. Looked up from germline, CDR1 is SGHDN and CDR2 is FVKESK. The V and J ends lost 2 bases and 12 bases respectively, with 14 bases between them. For the CDR3, the DNA is TGTGCCAGCAGCCAATCGGCGCTGTTGACGCAGTTCTTC. Translation: CASSQSALLTQFF.